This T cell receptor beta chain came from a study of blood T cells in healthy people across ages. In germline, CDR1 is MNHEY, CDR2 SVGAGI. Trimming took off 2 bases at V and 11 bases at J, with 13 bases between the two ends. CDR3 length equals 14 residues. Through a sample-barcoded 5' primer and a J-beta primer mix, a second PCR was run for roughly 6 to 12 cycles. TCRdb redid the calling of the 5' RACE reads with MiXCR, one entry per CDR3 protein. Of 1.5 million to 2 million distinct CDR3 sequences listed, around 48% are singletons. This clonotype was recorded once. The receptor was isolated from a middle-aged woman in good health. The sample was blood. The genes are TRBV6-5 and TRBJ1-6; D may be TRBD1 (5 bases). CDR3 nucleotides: TGTGCCAGCAGTTACCAGGGACGCCAGGCACCCCTCCACTTT. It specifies CASSYQGRQAPLHF.